This T cell receptor (beta chain) emerged from a study of blood T cell repertoires in COVID-19. The CDR3 has 14 amino acids. From germline, CDR1 is DFQATT and CDR2 SNEGSKA (reference sequence). J lost 10 bases, V lost 5 bases, and 7 bases had no gene match. This clone was counted only a few times. Authors' data handling: Nucleated cell number was recorded as an estimate derived from reference gene primer amplification. Method: immunoSEQ multiplex PCR; TCRdb's copy keeps in-frame clones and lacks some. V, J and clone size are taken as reported in that table, and D and trimming were inferred from the DNA itself. Counted here are 150,000 to 200,000 clones, around 85% occurring once; the ten biggest clones make up about 10%.

The chain recombines TRBV20-1 with TRBJ2-1; the match to TRBD2 covers 14 bases. The receptor's source is a man aged 55 to 70 with active or convalescent COVID-19. Sequenced material: peripheral blood. This chain's CDR3 is CSARGTSGSREQFF. CDR3 DNA sequence: TGCAGTGCTCGTGGGACTAGCGGGAGTAGGGAGCAGTTCTTC.